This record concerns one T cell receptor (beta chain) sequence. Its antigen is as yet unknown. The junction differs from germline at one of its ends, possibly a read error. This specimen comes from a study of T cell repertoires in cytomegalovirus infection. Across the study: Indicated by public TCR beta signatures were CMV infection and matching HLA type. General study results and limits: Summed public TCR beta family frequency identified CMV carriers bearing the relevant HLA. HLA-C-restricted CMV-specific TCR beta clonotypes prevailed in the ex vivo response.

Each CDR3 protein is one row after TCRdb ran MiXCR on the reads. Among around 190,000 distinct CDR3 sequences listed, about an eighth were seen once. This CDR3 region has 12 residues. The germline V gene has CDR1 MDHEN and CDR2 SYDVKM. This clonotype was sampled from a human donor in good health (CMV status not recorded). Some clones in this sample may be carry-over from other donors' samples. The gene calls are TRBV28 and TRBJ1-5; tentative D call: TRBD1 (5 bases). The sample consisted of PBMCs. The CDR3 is CATGVLNQTQHF. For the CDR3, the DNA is TGTGCCACGGGGGTTCTAAATCAGACCCAGCATTTT.